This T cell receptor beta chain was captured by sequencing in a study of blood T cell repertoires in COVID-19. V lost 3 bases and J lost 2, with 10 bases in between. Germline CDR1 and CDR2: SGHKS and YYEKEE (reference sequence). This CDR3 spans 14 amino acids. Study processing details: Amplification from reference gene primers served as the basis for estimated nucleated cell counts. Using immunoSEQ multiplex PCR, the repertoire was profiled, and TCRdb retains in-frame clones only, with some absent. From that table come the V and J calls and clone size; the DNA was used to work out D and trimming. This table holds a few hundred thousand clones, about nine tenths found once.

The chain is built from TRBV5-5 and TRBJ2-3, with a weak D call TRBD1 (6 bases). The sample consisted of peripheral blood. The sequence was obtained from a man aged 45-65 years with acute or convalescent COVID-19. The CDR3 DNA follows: TGTGCCAGCAGCTCGGACAGACCCACAGATACGCAGTATTTT. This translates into CASSSDRPTDTQYF.